The clone carrying this TCR beta chain appeared a single time. The CDR3 covers 14 residues. Germline V gene sequence: CDR1 MNHEY, CDR2 SVGAGI. The V end lost 11 bases, the J end lost 4 bases, and 18 bases lay between the germline ends. Measured with immunoSEQ multiplex PCR; TCRdb has only the in-frame clones, and not every one. The sample has about 670,000 clones, just under 90% seen once. These data belong to a study of blood T cell repertoires in COVID-19. The sequencing sample was made of peripheral blood. The receptor was isolated from a woman younger than 30 with acute or convalescent COVID-19. V gene TRBV6-5 combines with J gene TRBJ2-1; possibly TRBD2 for D (5 bases). The CDR3 nucleotides read TGTGCCTCGGAAGGAGGTGGTCGTTACAATGAGCAGTTCTTC. Amino acid sequence: CASEGGGRYNEQFF.